This T cell receptor (beta chain) was sequenced during a study of blood T cell repertoires in COVID-19. About the research overall: COVID-19 samples, acute and convalescent, were from the United States, Italy and Spain. PBMCs, B-cell-depleted T cells, or T cells provided the cDNA or gDNA that made up the material.

The length of the CDR3 is 14 residues. CDR1 and CDR2 from the germline V gene are MGHDK and SYGVNS. Trimming took off 6 bases at V and 2 bases at J, with 14 bases between the two ends. The repertoire was sequenced with immunoSEQ multiplex PCR; TCRdb's copy has only in-frame clones and lacks some. The table records approximately 19,000 clones, more than 70% of them present only once. The material sequenced was peripheral blood. The sequence was obtained from a human donor in a cohort sampled during active COVID-19. The donor label of this sample is uncertain. This rearrangement joins TRBV25-1 to TRBJ2-7; TRBD1 might be the D (6 bases). CDR3 nucleotides: TGTGCCAGCAGGAACGAACAGGGAGCCTACGAGCAGTACTTC. The encoded protein is CASRNEQGAYEQYF.